The 7 T cell receptor beta chains below all came from one sample that was sequenced in a study of T cell changes during pregnancy in multiple sclerosis. The table came from immunoSEQ multiplex PCR; TCRdb's copy has only in-frame clones and leaves some out. The sample lists 50,000 to 55,000 clones, 85% to 95% occurring once. Sequences were derived from CD4+ T cells from peripheral blood mononuclear cells, sampled in the third trimester of pregnancy. The source is a female donor with multiple sclerosis, enrolled in a pregnancy study.

The chain carries TRBV27 and TRBJ1-4; no definite D call. Trimming removed 4 bases at V and 0 bases at J, with 6 bases between. Germline assignment: CDR1 MNHEY and CDR2 SMNVEV (reference sequence). This CDR3 contains 14 residues. The CDR3 sequence: CASSSYSTNEKLFF. The CDR3 DNA is TGTGCCAGCAGTTCCTACTCAACTAATGAAAAACTGTTTTTT.

This clone was detected only once. J is TRBJ2-1 and V is TRBV2, with 9 bases that match TRBD2. Germline V gene sequence: CDR1 SNHLY, CDR2 FYNNEI. Trimming at V came to 4 bases and at J to 7 bases, leaving 11 bases not matched to a gene. The CDR3 is made up of 16 amino acids. CDR3 nucleotides: TGTGCCAGCAGTGGGGCAGCGGGGGGCTCCTGGAATGAGCAGTTCTTC. This translates into CASSGAAGGSWNEQFF.

The V gene is TRBV11-2, the J gene TRBJ1-2; no clear D. The germline V gene encodes CDR1 SGHAT and CDR2 FQNNGV. The CDR3 is made up of 16 amino acids. With 5 bases removed from V and 8 bases from J, the gap between germline ends came to 24 bases. The CDR3 is CASSPAPRSGDIGYTF. CDR3 DNA sequence: TGTGCCAGCAGCCCCGCTCCTCGGAGTGGAGATATAGGCTACACCTTC. Drawing the rest from reference TRBV11-2 and TRBJ1-2, the complete variable domain is EAGVAQSPRYKIIEKRQSVAFWCNPISGHATLYWYQQILGQGPKLLIQFQNNGVVDDSQLPKDRFSAERLKGVDSTLKIQPAKLEDSAVYLCASSPAPRSGDIGYTFGSGTRLTVV.

The chain couples TRBV29-1 to TRBJ2-3, with TRBD2 identical over 11 bases. Looked up from germline, CDR1 is SQVTM and CDR2 is ANQGSEA. Trimming at V came to 6 bases and at J to 3 bases, leaving 5 bases not matched to a gene. This CDR3 spans 14 amino acids. Here the CDR3 reads CSVPTSGITDTQYF. In DNA, the CDR3 is TGCAGCGTCCCGACTAGCGGGATAACAGATACGCAGTATTTT.

The genes are TRBV9 and TRBJ2-6; no definite D call. Germline V gene data show CDR1 as SGDLS and CDR2 as YYNGEE. Trimming took off 3 bases at V and 4 bases at J, with 14 bases between the two ends. The CDR3 consists of 16 residues. As DNA, the CDR3 is TGTGCCAGCAGCGCACAACTGGGCTCCGGGGCCAACGTCCTGACTTTC. Amino acids: CASSAQLGSGANVLTF. Supplemented by reference TRBV9 and TRBJ2-6, the full variable domain reads DSGVTQTPKHLITATGQRVTLRCSPRSGDLSVYWYQQSLDQGLQFLIQYYNGEERAKGNILERFSAQQFPDLHSELNLSSLELGDSALYFCASSAQLGSGANVLTFGAGSRLTVL.

The sample holds one count of this clone. The chain links TRBV6-5 to TRBJ1-5; TRBD1 matches 8 bases. V dropped 0 bases and J dropped 7; count of bases not matched to a gene: 5. Germline V gene sequence: CDR1 MNHEY, CDR2 SVGAGI. CDR3 length equals 15 residues. As DNA, the CDR3 is TGTGCCAGCAGTTACTCAGCAGGGGGCAGGCAGCCCCAGCATTTT. Protein sequence: CASSYSAGGRQPQHF.

The chain couples TRBV10-3 to TRBJ1-2; TRBD1 matches 8 bases. V trimming: 6 bases; J trimming: 2 bases; junction bases outside the gene matches: 5. The CDR3 extends over 14 amino acids. Germline values: CDR1 ENHRY, CDR2 SYGVKD. DNA for the CDR3: TGTGCCATCAGCCTGAGACAGGGGAACTATGGCTACACCTTC. This translates into CAISLRQGNYGYTF.